This T cell receptor (beta chain) was recorded in a study of shared clonotypes between healthy human individuals. Sorted-subset replicate PCRs used about 200 ng DNA, tens of thousands of T cell genomes. Sequencing was performed with immunoSEQ multiplex PCR; in TCRdb, only in-frame clones are kept and a portion is missing. The repertoire consists of a few million clones, with over 90% occurring once and the leading ten covering 0.3% to 0.4%. V was pared by 0 bases and J by 2 bases, with 7 bases of the junction left unmatched. The CDR3 is made up of 16 amino acids. Germline V gene lookup returns CDR1 LGHNA and CDR2 YNFKEQ.

The chain links TRBV4-2 to TRBJ2-7, with TRBD1 matching 7 bases. The receptor was isolated from a man aged 18 to 30 in good health. Some clones in this sample may be carry-over from other donors' samples. Sequencing was performed on naive CD4+ T cells from PBMCs. Described subset: CD45RA+ positively selected. CDR3 protein: CASSQDWGTVAYEQYF. The CDR3 bases are TGTGCCAGCAGCCAAGATTGGGGGACAGTCGCCTACGAGCAGTACTTC.